This TCR beta chain was identified during a study of tumor-infiltrating lymphocytes in primary liver carcinoma. This clonotype has more than one count but fewer than ten. Antigen unknown. General study points: Paired tumor-adjacent and tumor-blood samples overlapped less than tumor region pairs did. Among top clones, only about 7-25% appeared in all five tumor regions.

Total RNA (roughly 550 ng) served as template for TCR beta cDNA synthesis primed by a constant-region primer. It was through three nested multiplex PCR rounds of slightly modified ARM-PCR that TCR beta libraries arose. TCRdb called the multiplex PCR reads again in MiXCR, with one record for every CDR3 protein. Of 95,000 to 150,000 distinct CDR3 sequences in the sample, approximately 70% were seen once. Starting material for RNA and DNA co-extraction consisted of about 20-30 mg of unsorted bulk tissue. Patients were chronically HBV-infected and treatment-naive. Material for sequencing was liver tumor tissue from sampling region 1. Subset in this sample: tumor region T1, superior pole. This receptor was obtained from a woman in her fifties or sixties with primary liver carcinoma and hepatitis B virus infection.

The CDR3, as DNA: TGCGCCAGCAGCTTGGTTCGACTAGCGGGAGCGAGTTCCTACAATGAGCAGTTCTTC. Protein product: CASSLVRLAGASSYNEQFF. The rearrangement links TRBV5-1 to TRBJ2-1, with TRBD2 matching 12 bases. V was clipped by 0 bases and J by 1 base; unmatched bases: 8. Germline assignment: CDR1 SGHRS and CDR2 YFSETQ. CDR3 length: 19 residues.